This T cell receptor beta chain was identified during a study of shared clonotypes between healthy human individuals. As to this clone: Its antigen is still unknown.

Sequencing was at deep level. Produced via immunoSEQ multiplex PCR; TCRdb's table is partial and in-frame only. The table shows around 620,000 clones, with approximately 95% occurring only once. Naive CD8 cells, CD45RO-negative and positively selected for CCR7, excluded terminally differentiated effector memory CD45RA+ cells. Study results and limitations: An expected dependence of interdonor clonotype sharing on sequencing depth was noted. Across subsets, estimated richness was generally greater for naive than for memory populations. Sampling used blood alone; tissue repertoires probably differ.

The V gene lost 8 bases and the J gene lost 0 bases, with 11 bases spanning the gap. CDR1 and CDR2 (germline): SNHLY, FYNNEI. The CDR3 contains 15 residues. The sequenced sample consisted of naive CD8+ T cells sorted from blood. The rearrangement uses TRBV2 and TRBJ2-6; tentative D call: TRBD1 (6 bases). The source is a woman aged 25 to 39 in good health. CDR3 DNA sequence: TGTGCCAGCGGAAACAGGGTCTCTGGGGCCAACGTCCTGACTTTC. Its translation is CASGNRVSGANVLTF.